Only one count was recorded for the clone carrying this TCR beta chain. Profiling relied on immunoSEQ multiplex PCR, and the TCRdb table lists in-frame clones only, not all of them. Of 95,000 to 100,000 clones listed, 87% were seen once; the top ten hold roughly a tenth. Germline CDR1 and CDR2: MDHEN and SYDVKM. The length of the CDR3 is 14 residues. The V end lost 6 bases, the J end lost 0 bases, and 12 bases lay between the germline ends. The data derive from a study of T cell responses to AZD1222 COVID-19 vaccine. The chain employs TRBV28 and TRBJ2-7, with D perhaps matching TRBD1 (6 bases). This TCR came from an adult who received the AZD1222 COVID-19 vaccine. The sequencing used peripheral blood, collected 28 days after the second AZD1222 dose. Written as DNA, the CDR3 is TGTGCCAGCAGCGTAACAGGGAGCTCCTACGAGCAGTACTTC. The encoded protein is CASSVTGSSYEQYF.